The entry below gives a single T cell receptor (beta chain) sequence along with its context. As originally analysed: Cell counts per sample came from amplifying reference gene primers. TCRdb's table, derived via immunoSEQ multiplex PCR, lists solely in-frame clones and lacks some. V, J and clone size are taken as reported in that table, and D and trimming were inferred from the DNA itself. The table has 300,000 to 400,000 clones, under 95% seen once. This sample is part of a study of blood T cell repertoires in COVID-19. The V gene end was trimmed by 4 bases and the J gene end by 3 bases; junction bases not matched to a gene: 2. Germline-derived CDR1 and CDR2 are SNHLY and FYNNEI. The CDR3 has 15 residues.

Sequencing was performed on peripheral blood. The origin of this receptor is a young woman who had recovered from COVID-19. The rearrangement joins TRBV2 to TRBJ1-4, with 10 positions matching TRBD1. CDR3 amino acids: CASSGQGASNEKLFF. The CDR3 DNA reads as TGTGCCAGCAGTGGACAGGGGGCGTCTAATGAAAAACTGTTTTTT. The full variable domain, with the rest looked up from reference TRBV2 and TRBJ1-4, is EPEVTQTPSHQVTQMGQEVILRCVPISNHLYFYWYRQILGQKVEFLVSFYNNEISEKSEIFDDQFSVERPDGSNFTLKIRSTKLEDSAMYFCASSGQGASNEKLFFGSGTQLSVL.